What follows are 5 T cell receptor beta chains derived from one specimen sequenced in a study of blood T cell repertoires in COVID-19. The table came from immunoSEQ multiplex PCR; TCRdb's copy has only in-frame clones and leaves some out. Altogether 46,000 or so clones are present, roughly nine tenths being singletons, with the ten largest covering about 15%. Sequencing input: peripheral blood. These receptors originate from a man in his fifties or sixties with active or convalescent COVID-19.

This clone has more than one count but fewer than ten. The rearrangement joins TRBV7-3 to TRBJ2-3; 7 bases map to TRBD1. Germline V gene sequence: CDR1 SGHTA, CDR2 FQGTGA. The CDR3 is 15 residues long. Germline trimming cut 5 bases from V and 5 bases from J; bases unmatched to any gene: 10. The DNA of the CDR3 is TGTGCCAGCAGCGCCTGGACAGGCCGGGGAGATACGCAGTATTTT. Translated, it gives CASSAWTGRGDTQYF.

This clone was recorded only once. The gene calls are TRBV5-1 and TRBJ1-1; no definite D call. CDR3 length: 13 residues. With 2 bases removed from V and 0 bases from J, the gap between germline ends came to 5 bases. Germline V gene data show CDR1 as SGHRS and CDR2 as YFSETQ. The DNA of the CDR3 is TGCGCCAGCAGCTTAGACATGAACACTGAAGCTTTCTTT. Protein: CASSLDMNTEAFF.

The chain is built from TRBV27 and TRBJ1-6; D ambiguous. Germline CDR1 MNHEY, CDR2 SMNVEV (reference sequence). This CDR3 spans 14 amino acids. Trimming removed 5 bases at V and 0 bases at J, with 5 bases between. CDR3 bases: TGTGCCAGCAGTACAAACTCCTATAATTCACCCCTCCACTTT. It codes for CASSTNSYNSPLHF.

This clone was seen only once. J is TRBJ1-2 and V is TRBV29-1, with TRBD1 matching 7 bases. V trimming: 0 bases; J trimming: 8 bases; junction bases outside the gene matches: 15. The length of the CDR3 is 16 residues. From germline, CDR1 is SQVTM and CDR2 ANQGSEA. This CDR3 is CSVEDPTGATSWGYTF. CDR3 sequence (DNA): TGCAGCGTTGAAGATCCCACAGGGGCAACAAGTTGGGGCTACACCTTC.

The V and J genes are TRBV6-1 and TRBJ2-1, with 11 bases fitting TRBD2. Germline loops: CDR1 MNHNS, CDR2 SASEGT. Trimming took 0 bases from V and 4 from J; bases not matched to a gene: 5. The CDR3 contains 17 residues. DNA for the CDR3: TGTGCCAGCAGTGAAGCTCCCACTAGCGGGGGATACAATGAGCAGTTCTTC. Encoded protein: CASSEAPTSGGYNEQFF.